This TCR beta chain was captured in a study of CD8 T cell repertoires and HIV-1 epitope variants (dated by TCRdb to 2020 to 2022). Notes on the research overall: Twenty-five peptides representing autologous and known Gag and Nef epitope variants were each used to stimulate T cells in separate culture wells. The epitopes tested were three Gag epitope families plus Nef HW9 and YT9. Using the EasySep Human T Cell Enrichment Kit, T cells were enriched and then co-cultured with an equal number of autologous T cell-negative cells acting as antigen-presenting cells. A total of over 65 T cell cultures were run, with each culture condition done in triplicate except for one peptide, which was done in duplicate. An aliquot of 1M T cells was saved as an uncultured baseline condition, separate from the 83 T cell cultures. The control conditions were a CMV, EBV and flu peptide pool, the Ebola AY9 epitope as a negative control, and a well with no peptide. Cultures were maintained for around 11 days in IMDM with gentamicin, and half-media changes adding IL-2, IL-7 and IL-15 were performed on days 3 and 7.

The CDR3 measures 12 amino acids from cysteine to phenylalanine. Only the CDR3 region is kept as DNA, spanning 36 bases read in frame from base 1. CDR1 is given as SGDLS and CDR2 as YYNGEE, both from the germline V gene. V lost 4 bases and J lost 11 bases; the stretch between them is 10 bases long. Points the paper makes about the study in general: The study identified about nine antigen-specific TCR beta clonotypes, more than five of which appeared to be cross-reactive for autologous or known escape epitope variants. Roughly 5 clonotypes recognized the Nef KF9 family and one the HW9 family, with no responses to the TAALDMSHF plasma variant. The assay could identify only TCR beta chains and pointed to proliferation in response to antigen, not to T cell function or cytokine profile.

The EasySep Human CD8+ T Cell Enrichment Kit was used on day 10 to isolate CD8+ T cells from every culture. This clone appeared a few times. There is no known antigen for this receptor. No base quality values were provided; no much bigger clone lies one nucleotide off. TCR beta CDR3 regions were sequenced at survey depth on the immunoSEQ platform. The QIAamp DNA micro kit was used to extract genomic DNA from every cultured and uncultured CD8+ T cell population. On the study's bioinformatics: Samples with under 5,000 productive reads were excluded, and this exclusion removed about 6.5% of the roughly 80 HIV peptide-stimulated cultures. Sequences were trimmed to CDR3 by a MANAFEST web app, and nonproductive sequences, CDR3s under 5 amino acids, and sequences not starting with C or ending with F/W were removed. Clonotypes were classified as antigen-specific only if expansion was observed in at least 2 of 3 replicates versus the no-peptide control at FDR 0.01, only within one epitope family. In addition, a specific clonotype needed a frequency at least fivefold higher than in wells stimulated with peptides from other epitope families. The table was pulled from immuneACCESS by TCRdb, which kept in-frame rearrangements only. Such tables lose some clones; where checked, under half of the loss comes from unresolved V genes, and the rest has no known cause. The DNA gave D and trimming, while V, J and clone size come from that table. A total of 2,100 or so clones appear in this sample, about 70% of them only once. Jointly, the top ten make up less than 50% of the sample.

Sequenced: cultured CD8+ T cells derived from PBMCs. The sequence links TRBV9 to TRBJ1-6, with the D gene not clear enough to name. This TCR came from a male donor with HIV. The CDR3 region has the sequence CASSTLGTPLHF. The DNA reads TGTGCCAGCAGCACTCTAGGAACACCCCTCCACTTT.